These T cell receptor beta chains were read from a single sample in a study of OX40 agonist ivuxolimab in advanced cancers. Assay used: immunoSEQ multiplex PCR; TCRdb lists only in-frame clones, some missing. The sample lists about 77,000 clones, 65% to 90% occurring once. Here the sequenced sample was CD4+ or CD8+ T cells sorted from blood, taken in a trial of the OX40 agonist ivuxolimab. The receptors stem from an adult with an advanced solid tumor such as melanoma, head and neck, liver or kidney cancer. Each CDR3 is given with its conserved first and last residue. Each record gives: V gene, clone size, D gene, J gene, CDR3 DNA, CDR3 protein. The D gene is left open where the match is weak. Clone size appears in some rows only: once, few, many, or a class for an expanded clone.

V gene: TRBV19
clone size: .
D gene: .
J gene: TRBJ1-5
CDR3 DNA: TGTGCCAGTAGTATAGAGGGGACAAGACAGCCCCAGCATTTT
CDR3 protein: CASSIEGTRQPQHF

V gene: TRBV7-2
clone size: .
D gene: .
J gene: TRBJ2-1
CDR3 DNA: TGTGCCAGCAGCTTAGCTAGACCAAATTACAATGAGCAGTTCTTC
CDR3 protein: CASSLARPNYNEQFF

V gene: TRBV2
clone size: .
D gene: .
J gene: TRBJ2-3
CDR3 DNA: TGTGCCAGCAGCCGGGACACAGATACGCAGTATTTT
CDR3 protein: CASSRDTDTQYF

V gene: TRBV7-9
clone size: .
D gene: .
J gene: TRBJ2-3
CDR3 DNA: TGTGCCAGCAGCTTAGGAGGCCTGGATACGCAGTATTTT
CDR3 protein: CASSLGGLDTQYF

V gene: TRBV6-1
clone size: .
D gene: .
J gene: TRBJ2-3
CDR3 DNA: TGTGCCAGCAGTGAAACAGGCAGGGGTGGAGATACGCAGTATTTT
CDR3 protein: CASSETGRGGDTQYF

V gene: TRBV5-4
clone size: few
D gene: .
J gene: TRBJ2-1
CDR3 DNA: TGTGCCAGCAGCCAAACAGGGACGGGGGTAAATGAGCAGTTCTTC
CDR3 protein: CASSQTGTGVNEQFF

V gene: TRBV4-3
clone size: .
D gene: TRBD2
J gene: TRBJ2-2
CDR3 DNA: TGCGCCAGCAGCCAAGGACTAGCGGGGGTGGCCGGGGAGCTGTTTTTT
CDR3 protein: CASSQGLAGVAGELFF

V gene: TRBV9
clone size: .
D gene: .
J gene: TRBJ1-1
CDR3 DNA: TGTGCCAGCAGCGTGGGACACCTGAACACTGAAGCTTTCTTT
CDR3 protein: CASSVGHLNTEAFF

V gene: TRBV7-8
clone size: .
D gene: TRBD1
J gene: TRBJ1-5
CDR3 DNA: TGTGCCAGCAGCCCATGGGTGGGACAGGGAAGCCAGCCCCAGCATTTT
CDR3 protein: CASSPWVGQGSQPQHF

V gene: TRBV5-1
clone size: .
D gene: TRBD1
J gene: TRBJ1-2
CDR3 DNA: TGCGCCAGCAGCTTCCTTGGACAGGGTACATCTGGCTACACCTTC
CDR3 protein: CASSFLGQGTSGYTF

V gene: TRBV5-1
clone size: .
D gene: TRBD1
J gene: TRBJ2-7
CDR3 DNA: TGCGCCAGCAGCCGAATCGGGACAGGGGTTTACTACGAGCAGTACTTC
CDR3 protein: CASSRIGTGVYYEQYF

V gene: TRBV30
clone size: once
D gene: TRBD2
J gene: TRBJ2-3
CDR3 DNA: TGTGCCTGGAGCTTGGCGGGGGGGTTCACAGATACGCAGTATTTT
CDR3 protein: CAWSLAGGFTDTQYF

V gene: TRBV2
clone size: .
D gene: .
J gene: TRBJ2-3
CDR3 DNA: TGTGCCAGCCAAGACAGCCATGGCACAGATACGCAGTATTTT
CDR3 protein: CASQDSHGTDTQYF

V gene: TRBV6-5
clone size: .
D gene: TRBD2
J gene: TRBJ2-3
CDR3 DNA: TGTGCCAGCAGTTACGAGACTAGCGGGGCAGATACGCAGTATTTT
CDR3 protein: CASSYETSGADTQYF

V gene: TRBV25-1
clone size: .
D gene: .
J gene: TRBJ1-4
CDR3 DNA: TGTGCCAGCAGTGAACAAACGGGGACCTACGATGAAAAACTGTTTTTT
CDR3 protein: CASSEQTGTYDEKLFF

V gene: TRBV5-5
clone size: once
D gene: TRBD2
J gene: TRBJ2-1
CDR3 DNA: TGTGCCAGCAGCTTGGTGCCTAGCGGGGGCAACAATGAGCAGTTCTTC
CDR3 protein: CASSLVPSGGNNEQFF

V gene: TRBV5-8
clone size: .
D gene: TRBD1
J gene: TRBJ2-2
CDR3 DNA: TGTGCCAGCAGCTTGTTCCAGGGACAGGCCGGGGAGCTGTTTTTT
CDR3 protein: CASSLFQGQAGELFF

V gene: TRBV6-5
clone size: once
D gene: TRBD2
J gene: TRBJ2-7
CDR3 DNA: TGTGCCAGCAGTAACCCGGGGGGAGCCTACGAGCAGTACTTC
CDR3 protein: CASSNPGGAYEQYF

V gene: TRBV18
clone size: .
D gene: .
J gene: TRBJ2-5
CDR3 DNA: TGTGCCAGCTCACCACCGCGACAGGGAGGGGGAAAGACCCAGTACTTC
CDR3 protein: CASSPPRQGGGKTQYF

V gene: TRBV29-1
clone size: .
D gene: TRBD1
J gene: TRBJ2-2
CDR3 DNA: TGCAGCGTCACAATAACAGGGGTCGGGGAGCTGTTTTTT
CDR3 protein: CSVTITGVGELFF

V gene: TRBV6-1
clone size: .
D gene: .
J gene: TRBJ2-1
CDR3 DNA: TGTGCCAGCAGTGAATCTCGGGACCGCATCAATGAGCAGTTCTTC
CDR3 protein: CASSESRDRINEQFF

V gene: TRBV5-5
clone size: .
D gene: .
J gene: TRBJ1-1
CDR3 DNA: TGTGCCAGCAGCTTGCACCAAAACACTGAAGCTTTCTTT
CDR3 protein: CASSLHQNTEAFF

V gene: TRBV7-2
clone size: .
D gene: .
J gene: TRBJ1-5
CDR3 DNA: TGTGCCAGCAGCCCCGGGGGCGGGAGCAATCAGCCCCAGCATTTT
CDR3 protein: CASSPGGGSNQPQHF

V gene: TRBV12-5
clone size: .
D gene: .
J gene: TRBJ2-5
CDR3 DNA: TGTGCTAGTGGTTTGGGCAACTTGGTTGGGACCCAGTACTTC
CDR3 protein: CASGLGNLVGTQYF

V gene: TRBV30
clone size: .
D gene: .
J gene: TRBJ2-1
CDR3 DNA: TGTGCCTGGAGTAAAGTAGGTCGTAGGGTCAATGAGCAGTTCTTC
CDR3 protein: CAWSKVGRRVNEQFF

V gene: TRBV5-4
clone size: once
D gene: .
J gene: TRBJ2-1
CDR3 DNA: TGTGCCAGCAGCCGGTCGGGGGGCGTAGCCTACAATGAGCAGTTCTTC
CDR3 protein: CASSRSGGVAYNEQFF

V gene: TRBV5-1
clone size: .
D gene: TRBD2
J gene: TRBJ2-3
CDR3 DNA: TGCGCCAGCAGCTCAGATAGCGGGGGGGCCTCAGATACGCAGTATTTT
CDR3 protein: CASSSDSGGASDTQYF

V gene: TRBV6-5
clone size: .
D gene: TRBD2
J gene: TRBJ2-4
CDR3 DNA: TGTGCCAGCAGTTACTCGACTAGCGGGGTAAACATTCAGTACTTC
CDR3 protein: CASSYSTSGVNIQYF

V gene: TRBV27
clone size: once
D gene: .
J gene: TRBJ1-4
CDR3 DNA: TGTGCCAGCAGTCAGAGACAGTCCCCTTCTGAAAAACTGTTTTTT
CDR3 protein: CASSQRQSPSEKLFF

V gene: TRBV7-8
clone size: few
D gene: .
J gene: TRBJ2-1
CDR3 DNA: TGTGCCAGCAGCTTAGGTGGTGGTGATAGCTCCTACAATGAGCAGTTCTTC
CDR3 protein: CASSLGGGDSSYNEQFF

V gene: TRBV18
clone size: .
D gene: TRBD2
J gene: TRBJ2-1
CDR3 DNA: TGTGCCAGCTCGCGACTAGCGGGAGGCTCCTACAATGAGCAGTTCTTC
CDR3 protein: CASSRLAGGSYNEQFF

V gene: TRBV7-2
clone size: .
D gene: TRBD2
J gene: TRBJ2-3
CDR3 DNA: TGTGCCAGCAGCCAGGGACTAGCGGGGGGAACAGATACGCAGTATTTT
CDR3 protein: CASSQGLAGGTDTQYF

V gene: TRBV5-1
clone size: .
D gene: .
J gene: TRBJ1-6
CDR3 DNA: TGCGCCAGCAGCCCGAAGACAGGAAATAATTCACCCCTCCACTTT
CDR3 protein: CASSPKTGNNSPLHF

V gene: TRBV10-3
clone size: .
D gene: .
J gene: TRBJ2-7
CDR3 DNA: TGTGCCATCAGTGAGTCAGGGGGGAGCTCCTACGAGCAGTACTTC
CDR3 protein: CAISESGGSSYEQYF

V gene: TRBV4-3
clone size: .
D gene: .
J gene: TRBJ1-2
CDR3 DNA: TGCGCCAGCAGCCAAGTCCCCCTTCTCACAGGAGACCTCTATGGCTACACCTTC
CDR3 protein: CASSQVPLLTGDLYGYTF

V gene: TRBV7-8
clone size: .
D gene: .
J gene: TRBJ1-1
CDR3 DNA: TGTGCCAGCAGTTCAGATCCGGACCTCCGGGGCACTGAAGCTTTCTTT
CDR3 protein: CASSSDPDLRGTEAFF

V gene: TRBV4-1
clone size: .
D gene: .
J gene: TRBJ2-5
CDR3 DNA: TGCGCCAGCAGCCAAGACCCTAACAGGAGAGAGACCCAGTACTTC
CDR3 protein: CASSQDPNRRETQYF

V gene: TRBV9
clone size: few
D gene: .
J gene: TRBJ2-7
CDR3 DNA: TGTGCCAGCCCCAACGGGGGAGCCTACGAGCAGTACTTC
CDR3 protein: CASPNGGAYEQYF

V gene: TRBV7-2
clone size: .
D gene: TRBD1
J gene: TRBJ1-6
CDR3 DNA: TGTGCCAGCAGCTTATTACAGGGGGCCTATAATTCACCCCTCCACTTT
CDR3 protein: CASSLLQGAYNSPLHF

V gene: TRBV4-3
clone size: .
D gene: .
J gene: TRBJ1-6
CDR3 DNA: TGCGCCAGCAGCCAAGAGGACCGAACGAATTCACCCCTCCACTTT
CDR3 protein: CASSQEDRTNSPLHF

V gene: TRBV5-6
clone size: .
D gene: TRBD1
J gene: TRBJ2-7
CDR3 DNA: TGTGCCAGCAGCTTGGAATTTGACAGGGGGCGGGAGCAGTACTTC
CDR3 protein: CASSLEFDRGREQYF

V gene: TRBV6-1
clone size: .
D gene: TRBD1
J gene: TRBJ1-6
CDR3 DNA: TGTGCCAGCAGCGCCGACAGGGGGAATTCACCCCTCCACTTT
CDR3 protein: CASSADRGNSPLHF

V gene: TRBV9
clone size: .
D gene: .
J gene: TRBJ2-6
CDR3 DNA: TGTGCCAGACTCAAACAAAGTCGGGCCAACGTCCTGACTTTC
CDR3 protein: CARLKQSRANVLTF

V gene: TRBV6-5
clone size: once
D gene: .
J gene: TRBJ1-1
CDR3 DNA: TGTGCCAGCAGTTCACTGATACGAGCTTTCTTT
CDR3 protein: CASSSLIRAFF

V gene: TRBV11-2
clone size: .
D gene: .
J gene: TRBJ1-2
CDR3 DNA: TGTGCCAGCAGCTTAGGGGACCGCCGTAACTATGGCTACACCTTC
CDR3 protein: CASSLGDRRNYGYTF

V gene: TRBV9
clone size: .
D gene: TRBD1
J gene: TRBJ1-2
CDR3 DNA: TGTGCCAGCAGCGTAGGGCAGGGGGAAGGCTATGGCTACACCTTC
CDR3 protein: CASSVGQGEGYGYTF

V gene: TRBV5-4
clone size: .
D gene: TRBD2
J gene: TRBJ2-1
CDR3 DNA: TGTGCCAGCAGCTTCCCACTAGCGGGGGGGATCAATGAGCAGTTCTTC
CDR3 protein: CASSFPLAGGINEQFF

V gene: TRBV5-4
clone size: .
D gene: .
J gene: TRBJ2-2
CDR3 DNA: TGTGCCAGCAGCTCGAAAGTCGGGACTGCCACCGGGGAGCTGTTTTTT
CDR3 protein: CASSSKVGTATGELFF

V gene: TRBV27
clone size: .
D gene: TRBD1
J gene: TRBJ1-5
CDR3 DNA: TGTGCCAGCAGCCTGGGGACAGGGGGCGGCCAGCATTTT
CDR3 protein: CASSLGTGGGQHF

V gene: TRBV20-1
clone size: .
D gene: TRBD1
J gene: TRBJ2-5
CDR3 DNA: TGCAGTGCACGACAGGGGGAGACCCAGTACTTC
CDR3 protein: CSARQGETQYF

V gene: TRBV6-1
clone size: .
D gene: .
J gene: TRBJ1-1
CDR3 DNA: TGTGCCAGCAGTTATATGAACACTGAAGCTTTCTTT
CDR3 protein: CASSYMNTEAFF

V gene: TRBV5-1
clone size: .
D gene: TRBD2
J gene: TRBJ2-3
CDR3 DNA: TGCGCCAGCAGCGGAAATAGCGGGGCCGGCACAGATACGCAGTATTTT
CDR3 protein: CASSGNSGAGTDTQYF

V gene: TRBV11-3
clone size: .
D gene: .
J gene: TRBJ2-3
CDR3 DNA: TGTGCCAGCAGCTTAGGTCTTTGGGGGGGGCTACATACGCAGTATTTT
CDR3 protein: CASSLGLWGGLHTQYF

V gene: TRBV5-5
clone size: few
D gene: .
J gene: TRBJ1-2
CDR3 DNA: TGTGCCAGCAGCTTGGACGGAGGGAGGAATGGCTACACCTTC
CDR3 protein: CASSLDGGRNGYTF

V gene: TRBV7-3
clone size: once
D gene: .
J gene: TRBJ2-3
CDR3 DNA: TGTGCCAGCGCGGAACGGGGTAGCACAGATACGCAGTATTTT
CDR3 protein: CASAERGSTDTQYF

V gene: TRBV2
clone size: few
D gene: .
J gene: TRBJ1-4
CDR3 DNA: TGTGCCAGCAGTGAACCGGAGAGGGTAGCTGAAAAACTGTTTTTT
CDR3 protein: CASSEPERVAEKLFF

V gene: TRBV18
clone size: .
D gene: .
J gene: TRBJ1-1
CDR3 DNA: TGTGCCAGCTCAGCTGACAGGAACACTGAAGCTTTCTTT
CDR3 protein: CASSADRNTEAFF